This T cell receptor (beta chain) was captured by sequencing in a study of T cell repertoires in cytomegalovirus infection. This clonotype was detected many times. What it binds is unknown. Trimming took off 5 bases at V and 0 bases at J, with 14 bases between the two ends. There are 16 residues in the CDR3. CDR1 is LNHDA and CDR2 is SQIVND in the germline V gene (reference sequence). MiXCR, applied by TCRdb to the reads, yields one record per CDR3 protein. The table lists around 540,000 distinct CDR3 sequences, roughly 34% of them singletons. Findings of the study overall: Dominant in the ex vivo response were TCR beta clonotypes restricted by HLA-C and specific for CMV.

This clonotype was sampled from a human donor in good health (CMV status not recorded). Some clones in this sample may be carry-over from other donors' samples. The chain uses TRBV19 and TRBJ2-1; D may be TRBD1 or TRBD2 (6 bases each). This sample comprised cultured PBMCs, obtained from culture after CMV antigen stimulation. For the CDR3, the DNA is TGTGCCAGTAGTGATAAGGGGGGACCCTCCTACAATGAGCAGTTCTTC. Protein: CASSDKGGPSYNEQFF.